Each of the 32 T cell receptor beta chains below was sequenced from the same sample in a study of monozygotic twins with inflammatory bowel disease. Following a re-call of the 5' RACE reads, TCRdb has one entry per CDR3 protein and lacks DNA. This sample's clone table lists 80,000 or so distinct CDR3 sequences. The sequencing input was blood. These receptors were collected from a human donor with ulcerative colitis or Crohn's disease, or a healthy co-twin of an affected twin (not recorded which).

The CDR3 is CASSLGGALYTDTQYF. The rearrangement links TRBV5-1 to TRBJ2-3; the TCRdb D gene call, TRBD1, has no DNA to confirm it. The CDR3 spans 16 residues. CDR1 and CDR2 (germline): SGHRS, YFSETQ.

V and J are TRBV7-8 and TRBJ2-3; TCRdb outputs TRBD1, but without DNA this stays unchecked. Germline V gene data show CDR1 as SGHVS and CDR2 as FQNEAQ. The CDR3 runs 14 residues. This CDR3 is CASSLATGMNTQYF.

The rearrangement links TRBV10-3 to TRBJ2-1; TCRdb proposes TRBD1, but this gene call is untestable without DNA. Germline loops: CDR1 ENHRY, CDR2 SYGVKD. CDR3 size: 15 residues. The CDR3 sequence: CAISEVGGSYNEQFF.

The rearrangement uses TRBV19 and TRBJ1-5; with no DNA, the TCRdb D assignment of TRBD1 cannot be verified. Germline V gene data show CDR1 as LNHDA and CDR2 as SQIVND (reference sequence). The CDR3 has 16 residues. The CDR3 loop is CASSIDRGHTDQPQHF.

The V gene is TRBV20-1, the J gene TRBJ1-5. The CDR3 is 12 residues long. Germline V gene lookup returns CDR1 DFQATT and CDR2 SNEGSKA (reference sequence). CDR3 residues: CSARRSNQPQHF.

The gene calls are TRBV18 and TRBJ2-7; TCRdb returns TRBD1, unconfirmable since there is no DNA. The CDR3 contains 16 residues. In germline, CDR1 is KGHSH, CDR2 LQKENI. CDR3: CASSPIQGSTSYEQYF.

J is TRBJ2-7 and V is TRBV20-1; TCRdb selects TRBD1, and the lack of DNA leaves this call unchecked. From germline, CDR1 is DFQATT and CDR2 SNEGSKA (reference sequence). This CDR3 region has 14 residues. CDR3 region: CSAYGSGQNYEQYF.

The V call is TRBV5-6, the J call TRBJ2-2; TCRdb outputs TRBD2, but without DNA this stays unchecked. Germline loops: CDR1 SGHDT, CDR2 YYEEEE. The CDR3 covers 15 residues. CDR3 region: CASSFLAGGPGELFF.

The chain combines TRBV2 with TRBJ2-1; TCRdb's D call, TRBD1, is unchecked because there is no DNA. This CDR3 has 14 residues. Germline loops: CDR1 SNHLY, CDR2 FYNNEI. The CDR3 is CASSVQGASDEQFF.

The chain uses TRBV6-2 or TRBV6-3 and TRBJ1-5; TCRdb's D call, TRBD1, is unchecked because there is no DNA. This CDR3 spans 17 amino acids. The germline V gene has CDR1 MNHEY and CDR2 SVGEGT. This CDR3 is CASSFTTGTGGNQPQHF.

The rearrangement links TRBV3-1 to TRBJ2-5; TCRdb's D call of TRBD1 is untestable without DNA. CDR1 is LGHDT, CDR2 YNNKEL, per germline (reference sequence). This CDR3 region has 15 residues. The CDR3 protein is CASRQSGGNQETQYF.

The chain has TRBV12-3 or TRBV12-4 and TRBJ2-5; TCRdb designates TRBD1, a call that cannot be tested without DNA. This CDR3 spans 14 amino acids. The CDR3 reads CASSVSGGGETQYF.

This rearrangement joins TRBV6-5 to TRBJ1-1; TCRdb indicates TRBD1, and absent DNA this call remains unverified. Germline assignment: CDR1 MNHEY and CDR2 SVGAGI. The CDR3 extends over 13 amino acids. The CDR3 is CASWGGVVRGAFF.

The chain has TRBV9 and TRBJ1-5. Germline V gene data show CDR1 as SGDLS and CDR2 as YYNGEE. This CDR3 comprises 15 residues. The CDR3: CASSDGSFLNQPQHF.

This chain connects TRBV3-1 to TRBJ1-5. The CDR3 extends over 13 amino acids. Germline V CDR1 and CDR2: LGHDT, YNNKEL (reference sequence). CDR3 protein: CASSQGRNQPQHF.

This chain joins TRBV9 and TRBJ1-2; the D gene TCRdb calls, TRBD1, cannot be checked with no DNA. Germline V CDR1 and CDR2: SGDLS, YYNGEE. CDR3 length: 16 residues. The CDR3 reads CASSSQPGQGYYGYTF.

V usage is TRBV5-1 and J usage is TRBJ1-1; TCRdb lists TRBD1, though no DNA is available to test this call. This CDR3 is built from 14 residues. The germline CDR1 and CDR2 sequences are SGHRS and YFSETQ. CDR3 residues: CASARDSTNTEAFF.

This chain joins TRBV20-1 and TRBJ2-3; the TRBD2 assignment by TCRdb is unverifiable without DNA. The germline CDR1 and CDR2 sequences are DFQATT and SNEGSKA (reference sequence). The CDR3 totals 14 residues. CDR3 amino acids: CSGILAGGADTQYF.

The chain recombines TRBV6-2 or TRBV6-3 with TRBJ1-1; TCRdb reports TRBD1, a call that lacks DNA to check it against. The CDR3 is 15 amino acids. Germline-derived CDR1 and CDR2 are MNHEY and SVGEGT. The CDR3 loop is CVSSTDRGRNTEAFF.

The CDR3 reads CASSLAGVIGTEAFF. The chain combines TRBV12-3 or TRBV12-4 with TRBJ1-1; the D gene TCRdb calls, TRBD1, cannot be checked with no DNA. CDR3 length: 15 residues.

The chain has TRBV7-8 and TRBJ2-1. CDR3 length: 15 amino acids. Germline V lookup: CDR1 SGHVS, CDR2 FQNEAQ. The CDR3 loop reads CASSSWRSSYNEQFF.

J is TRBJ2-6 and V is TRBV5-6; the D call of TRBD1 rests on TCRdb alone, since no DNA is present to check it. CDR1 is SGHDT and CDR2 is YYEEEE in the germline V gene. The CDR3 runs 18 residues. CDR3 sequence: CASSLRTGRYSGANVLTF.

J is TRBJ2-1 and V is TRBV5-5; lacking DNA, the TRBD1 call made by TCRdb goes unchecked. The CDR3 contains 15 residues. CDR1 is SGHKS and CDR2 is YYEKEE in the germline V gene (reference sequence). CDR3 amino acids: CASSVHRDSYNEQFF.

The rearrangement joins TRBV7-8 to TRBJ2-1; TCRdb's D call, TRBD1, is unchecked because there is no DNA. Germline V gives CDR1 SGHVS, CDR2 FQNEAQ. The CDR3 has 16 amino acids. The CDR3: CASSFPEQGTNNEQFF.

CDR3 region: CASSQEYGTMNTEAFF. V is TRBV14 and J is TRBJ1-1; with no DNA, the TCRdb D assignment of TRBD1 cannot be verified. Germline assignment: CDR1 SGHDN and CDR2 FVKESK. The CDR3 totals 16 residues.

The chain uses TRBV20-1 and TRBJ2-6. Germline V lookup: CDR1 DFQATT, CDR2 SNEGSKA (reference sequence). The CDR3 covers 14 residues. The CDR3 is CSARDRSGANVLTF.

This chain links TRBV6-1 with TRBJ2-1; TCRdb returns TRBD2, unconfirmable since there is no DNA. Per the germline V gene, CDR1 is MNHNS and CDR2 is SASEGT. The length of the CDR3 is 16 residues. The CDR3 is CASSERAGGPYNEQFF.

V is TRBV5-1 and J is TRBJ2-5; TCRdb calls TRBD1, which cannot be checked without DNA. This CDR3 region has 14 residues. Germline loops: CDR1 SGHRS, CDR2 YFSETQ. The CDR3 protein is CASTAGGYQETQYF.

This chain joins TRBV20-1 and TRBJ1-5; the D call of TRBD1 rests on TCRdb alone, since no DNA is present to check it. The CDR3 is 12 residues long. Germline CDR1 DFQATT, CDR2 SNEGSKA (reference sequence). This chain's CDR3 is CSADRGNQPQHF.

V usage is TRBV2 and J usage is TRBJ2-1; TCRdb designates TRBD1, a call that cannot be tested without DNA. This CDR3 region has 15 residues. Germline values: CDR1 SNHLY, CDR2 FYNNEI. This chain's CDR3 is CASRKTGGARNEQFF. The full variable domain, completed using reference TRBV2 and TRBJ2-1, is EPEVTQTPSHQVTQMGQEVILRCVPISNHLYFYWYRQILGQKVEFLVSFYNNEISEKSEIFDDQFSVERPDGSNFTLKIRSTKLEDSAMYFCASRKTGGARNEQFFGPGTRLTVL.

CDR3 region: CASSDKAGGCYEQYF. The chain carries TRBV6-7 and TRBJ2-7; TCRdb's D call of TRBD1 is untestable without DNA. TRBV6-7 is sorted into the ORF group, with uncertain function. CDR3 size: 15 residues.

V is TRBV7-9 and J is TRBJ1-1. The V gene's germline CDR1 is SEHNR and CDR2 FQNEAQ (reference sequence). The CDR3 has 12 residues. This chain's CDR3 is CASSLRETEAFF.